Listed below are T cell receptor beta chains from one sample, sequenced in a study of blood T cell repertoires in COVID-19. Some clones are missing from TCRdb's copy, which holds only in-frame ones; the method was immunoSEQ multiplex PCR. This sample carries about 160,000 clones, around 87% of them seen once, and the ten largest clones take 0.58%. Sequencing was carried out using peripheral blood. The receptors were gathered from a man in his sixties with COVID-19, enrolled during active disease. CDR3s include the opening cysteine and the closing phenylalanine or tryptophan. D genes are given only for firm matches. Clone size appears in some rows only: once, few, many, or a class for an expanded clone.

V gene	clone size	D gene	J gene	CDR3 DNA	CDR3 protein
TRBV5-5	NA	NA	TRBJ1-1	TGTGCCAGCAGCTTGGCCGGGGGGGGCCTGAACACTGAAGCTTTCTTT	CASSLAGGGLNTEAFF
TRBV19	NA	TRBD1	TRBJ1-4	TGTGCCAGTATCCCGGACAGGGGTGAAAAACTGTTTTTT	CASIPDRGEKLFF
TRBV10-3	NA	TRBD1	TRBJ2-2	TGTGCCATCAGTGAGTCGACACAGGGGGTCACCGGGGAGCTGTTTTTT	CAISESTQGVTGELFF
TRBV15	NA	TRBD1	TRBJ1-5	TGTGCCACCAGCAGACAACTGACAGGGACAGGGCAGCCCCAGCATTTT	CATSRQLTGTGQPQHF
TRBV3-1/TRBV3-2	NA	TRBD2	TRBJ2-5	TGTGCCAGCAGCCAAGATCCCACTAGCGGGGGGTTGAGACAAGAGACCCAGTACTTC	CASSQDPTSGGLRQETQYF
TRBV7-9	NA	NA	TRBJ1-1	TGTGCCAGCAGCGACGGACAGCTTATGAACACTGAAGCTTTCTTT	CASSDGQLMNTEAFF
TRBV6-2/TRBV6-3	NA	NA	TRBJ1-3	TGTGCCAGCAGTTACTCAAGGACAAGACCTGGAAACACCATATATTTT	CASSYSRTRPGNTIYF
TRBV6-5	few	NA	TRBJ1-1	TGTGCCAGCAGGGCGGAGGGCGACACTGAAGCTTTCTTT	CASRAEGDTEAFF
TRBV18	NA	TRBD2	TRBJ2-1	TGTGCCAGCTCACCCATAGGGACTAGCAGATACAATGAGCAGTTCTTC	CASSPIGTSRYNEQFF
TRBV6-2/TRBV6-3	NA	NA	TRBJ1-5	TGTGCCAGCAGCCGGAGACAGAGCAATCAGCCCCAGCATTTT	CASSRRQSNQPQHF
TRBV4-1	NA	TRBD1	TRBJ1-1	TGCGCCAGCAGCCAAGCGACCGGGACAGGGATTGAAGCTTTCTTT	CASSQATGTGIEAFF
TRBV30	NA	NA	TRBJ2-3	TGTGCCTGGGCCAGGGGAAACACAGATACGCAGTATTTT	CAWARGNTDTQYF
TRBV28	NA	TRBD2	TRBJ2-1	TGTGCCAGCAGCCAAGCTAGCGGGGGTTCTACTACTCGGCAGTTCTTC	CASSQASGGSTTRQFF
TRBV28	NA	TRBD2	TRBJ2-5	TGTGCCAGCAGTCCCAGCGGGGGGGCCGTGGGCGAGACCCAGTACTTC	CASSPSGGAVGETQYF
TRBV18	NA	NA	TRBJ1-3	TGTGCCAGCTCACTCACCCCGACCGACAGGCTTGGAAACACCATATATTTT	CASSLTPTDRLGNTIYF
TRBV7-2	NA	NA	TRBJ1-1	TGTGCCAGCAGCTTAGTAGGGGGATTCACTGAAGCTTTCTTT	CASSLVGGFTEAFF
TRBV6-5	NA	TRBD1	TRBJ2-5	TGTGCCAGCAGGGACAGGGGAAGGGGAGAGACCCAGTACTTC	CASRDRGRGETQYF
TRBV5-1	NA	TRBD1	TRBJ2-2	TGCGCCAGCAGCTACGGACAGGCGAACACCGGGGAGCTGTTTTTT	CASSYGQANTGELFF
TRBV6-2/TRBV6-3	NA	TRBD2	TRBJ2-7	TGTGCCAGCAGTTACCGGACTAGCGGGCGCTACGAGCAGTACTTC	CASSYRTSGRYEQYF
TRBV14	NA	NA	TRBJ1-1	TGTGCCAGCAGCCCCCAGGCGGGCCCGAGCACTGAAGCTTTCTTT	CASSPQAGPSTEAFF
TRBV6-5	once	TRBD2	TRBJ2-2	TGTGCCAGCAGCCCCGGCGGGAGGAACACCGGGGAGCTGTTTTTT	CASSPGGRNTGELFF
TRBV5-1	NA	TRBD2	TRBJ2-7	TGCGCCAGCAATCCCGGGGAGGGGAAGTCCTACGAGCAGTACTTC	CASNPGEGKSYEQYF
TRBV28	NA	TRBD1	TRBJ2-7	TGTGCCAGCAGACAAACAGGGGGTGTAAGTGAGCAGTACTTC	CASRQTGGVSEQYF
TRBV2	NA	TRBD2	TRBJ2-1	TGTGCCAGCAGTCGGGAGGGCATCAATGAGCAGTTCTTC	CASSREGINEQFF
TRBV9	NA	NA	TRBJ1-2	TGTGCCAGCAGCGTAGGAGGGGGAAACTATGGCTACACCTTC	CASSVGGGNYGYTF
TRBV5-6	NA	TRBD1	TRBJ2-1	TGTGCCAGCAGCCCCACCTGGCGGGGACAGGATGGTGAGCAGTTCTTC	CASSPTWRGQDGEQFF
TRBV7-2	NA	TRBD1	TRBJ2-5	TGTGCCAGCAGCTTCACAGGGGACGAGACCCAGTACTTC	CASSFTGDETQYF
TRBV7-9	NA	NA	TRBJ1-2	TGTGCCAGCAGCCCGGACACCTATGGCTACACCTTC	CASSPDTYGYTF
TRBV19	NA	TRBD2	TRBJ2-3	TGTGCCAGTAAGGAGCGGGGGCGCTCAGATACGCAGTATTTT	CASKERGRSDTQYF
TRBV7-7	NA	TRBD1	TRBJ2-1	TGTGCTAGCAGTTCAGATCACTCCAGGGGGCAAGAGCAGTTCTTC	CASSSDHSRGQEQFF
TRBV6-5	NA	NA	TRBJ1-5	TGTGCCAGCACAGCGCTCTATAGCAATCAGCCCCAGCATTTT	CASTALYSNQPQHF
TRBV20-1	once	NA	TRBJ1-4	TGCAGTGCTAGTCCGCGCCGAACAACTAATGAAAAACTGTTTTTT	CSASPRRTTNEKLFF
TRBV18	NA	TRBD1	TRBJ2-7	TGTGCCAGCTCAAAACAGGGGGATCCTTACGAGCAGTACTTC	CASSKQGDPYEQYF
TRBV4-3	NA	NA	TRBJ1-3	TGCGCCAGCAGCTATTATACAGGAGGGTCTGGAAACACCATATATTTT	CASSYYTGGSGNTIYF
TRBV14	NA	NA	TRBJ1-6	TGTGCCAGCAGCCACCTGAATTCACCCCTCCACTTT	CASSHLNSPLHF
TRBV28	NA	NA	TRBJ2-7	TGTGCCAGTAAGTTGGACAGATCCTACGAGCAGTACTTC	CASKLDRSYEQYF
TRBV7-9	many	NA	TRBJ2-7	TGTGCCAGCAGCCCACCGGGCAGGGTAGGATACTTC	CASSPPGRVGYF
TRBV28	NA	TRBD1	TRBJ1-1	TGTGCCAGCAGTCTTGAGGGGGCAGGGGTGAACACTGAAGCTTTCTTT	CASSLEGAGVNTEAFF
TRBV18	NA	TRBD1	TRBJ2-2	TGTGCCAGCTCATCTACAGGGGGCGCAAACACCGGGGAGCTGTTTTTT	CASSSTGGANTGELFF
TRBV10-3	NA	NA	TRBJ1-1	TGTGCCATCAGGTCGGGGGGTCACACTGAAGCTTTCTTT	CAIRSGGHTEAFF
TRBV7-9	NA	TRBD1	TRBJ1-4	TGTGCCAGCACCACGGACAGGGGCGGCGAAAAACTGTTTTTT	CASTTDRGGEKLFF
TRBV19	NA	NA	TRBJ2-2	TGTGCCAGTAGTATCCCCAGCGGTATAAACACCGGGGAGCTGTTTTTT	CASSIPSGINTGELFF
TRBV11-3	NA	TRBD2	TRBJ2-3	TGTGCCAGCAGCACTAGCGGGGGGACAGATACGCAGTATTTT	CASSTSGGTDTQYF
TRBV5-4	NA	TRBD2	TRBJ2-1	TGTGCCAGCAGCTTGGGGACTAGCGGGAGGGGCTCCTACAATGAGCAGTTCTTC	CASSLGTSGRGSYNEQFF
TRBV12-2	NA	NA	TRBJ1-5	TGTGCAAGTCGCCCTATTATTGTCGGCAATCAGCCCCAGCATTTT	CASRPIIVGNQPQHF
TRBV5-4	few	NA	TRBJ1-6	TGTGCCAGCAGCTTGGAGGTGGGAGTAGGATCACCCCTCCACTTT	CASSLEVGVGSPLHF
TRBV14	NA	TRBD2	TRBJ2-3	TGTGCCAGTGCCGTCGGGAGGACTAGGGCAGATACGCAGTATTTT	CASAVGRTRADTQYF
TRBV18	once	TRBD2	TRBJ2-1	TGTGCCAGCTCACCGGCGGGACTAGCGGGGAATGAGCAGTTCTTC	CASSPAGLAGNEQFF
TRBV7-6	NA	NA	TRBJ2-7	TGTGCCAGCAGCTTAGTGGGGACTGGGAGCTCCTACGAGCAGTACTTC	CASSLVGTGSSYEQYF
TRBV5-1	NA	TRBD1	TRBJ2-5	TGCGCCAGCGGACAGGGGGCTTCGGGGACCCAGTACTTC	CASGQGASGTQYF
TRBV7-2	NA	NA	TRBJ2-1	TGTGCCAGCAGCCCAACCCGGGTAGACAATGAGCAGTTCTTC	CASSPTRVDNEQFF
TRBV27	once	NA	TRBJ1-2	TGTGCCAGCAGTAGTTATACTTCGTATGGCTACACCTTC	CASSSYTSYGYTF
TRBV2	NA	TRBD1	TRBJ2-1	TGTGCCAGCAAACCTGACAGGGACTCCTACAATGAGCAGTTCTTC	CASKPDRDSYNEQFF
TRBV6-5	NA	TRBD1	TRBJ2-7	TGTGCCAGCAGAAAATTAGGACAGGGGATAAACGAGCAGTACTTC	CASRKLGQGINEQYF
TRBV9	once	NA	TRBJ1-1	TGTGCCAGCAGCGTAGCCGGGGGTCTGGACACTGAAGCTTTCTTT	CASSVAGGLDTEAFF
TRBV9	NA	TRBD1	TRBJ2-2	TGTGCCAGCAGCGTGACAGGGGGCAACACCGGGGAGCTGTTTTTT	CASSVTGGNTGELFF
TRBV3-1/TRBV3-2	NA	TRBD1	TRBJ2-2	TGTGCCAGCAGCCCTTGGACAGGGGGTAACACCGGGGAGCTGTTTTTT	CASSPWTGGNTGELFF
TRBV5-1	NA	NA	TRBJ1-5	TGCGCCAGCAGCTTGGGAGACAGTAGCAATCAGCCCCAGCATTTT	CASSLGDSSNQPQHF
TRBV19	NA	NA	TRBJ1-5	TGTGCCAGTACTTTCAGGGAAATCAATCAGCCCCAGCATTTT	CASTFREINQPQHF